Each of the 10 T cell receptor beta chains below was sequenced from the same sample in a study of T cell changes during pregnancy in multiple sclerosis. Assay used: immunoSEQ multiplex PCR; TCRdb lists only in-frame clones, some missing. The sample lists tens of thousands of clones, roughly 92% occurring once. The material was peripheral blood, obtained in the second trimester of pregnancy. The receptors stem from a female donor with multiple sclerosis, enrolled in a pregnancy study.

The chain joins TRBV5-5 to TRBJ2-7; no definite D call. Between the trimmed V and J ends, which lost 0 bases and 4 bases, there was a span of 14 bases. The germline V gene has CDR1 SGHKS and CDR2 YYEKEE (reference sequence). The CDR3 has 15 residues. As DNA, the CDR3 is TGTGCCAGCAGCTTGGTGATTAGCTCAATTTACGAGCAGTACTTC. This codes for CASSLVISSIYEQYF.

This chain links TRBV10-2 with TRBJ2-7; D ambiguous. The germline CDR1 and CDR2 sequences are WSHSY and SAAADI. The CDR3 is 13 residues long. V lost 3 bases, J lost 1 base, and 7 bases lay in between. DNA of the CDR3: TGCGCCAGCAGTGATCTTCTATCCTACGAGCAGTACTTC. Translating it yields CASSDLLSYEQYF.

This chain's CDR3 is CATTGSSYNSPLHF. CDR3 DNA sequence: TGTGCCACGACTGGGAGCTCCTATAATTCACCCCTCCACTTT. The chain couples TRBV7-2 to TRBJ1-6; the D is unclear. V was pared by 10 bases and J by 0 bases, with 10 bases between. The CDR3 has 14 residues. Germline loops: CDR1 SGHTA, CDR2 FQGNSA.

The J gene is TRBJ2-3, the V gene TRBV21-1; the D call of TRBD1 is as the table states it, not checked on the DNA. TRBV21-1 is recorded as a pseudogene. The CDR3 is 16 amino acids. CDR3 coding DNA: TGTGCCAGCAGCAAAAGGGTAAGGGGGTTGAGGGATACGCAGTATTTT. Translated, it gives CASSKRVRGLRDTQYF.

The rearrangement joins TRBV4-1 to TRBJ2-4; tentatively, D is TRBD1 (6 bases). The germline CDR1 and CDR2 sequences are MGHRA and YSYEKL. The CDR3 is made up of 17 amino acids. V dropped 1 base and J dropped 0 bases, with 13 bases sitting between them. CDR3 in amino acids: CASSQVGGEEAKNIQYF. CDR3 nucleotides: TGCGCCAGCAGCCAAGTTGGGGGCGAGGAAGCCAAAAACATTCAGTACTTC.

The chain combines TRBV27 with TRBJ1-4, with a possible D match to TRBD1 (6 bases). V lost 1 base and J lost 8, with 11 bases in between. The CDR3 spans 14 residues. CDR1 is MNHEY, CDR2 SMNVEV, per germline (reference sequence). The CDR3 region is CASSLWQGKEKLFF. The CDR3 bases are TGTGCCAGCAGTTTATGGCAGGGGAAAGAAAAACTGTTTTTT.

For this clone: The junction departs from germline at one end; a sequencing error may be responsible. The V and J genes are TRBV7-9 and TRBJ1-1; 7 nucleotides line up with TRBD1. Germline CDR1 and CDR2: SEHNR and FQNEAQ (reference sequence). The CDR3 length is 13 residues. CDR3 residues: CASSQAADRQTFF. The CDR3 DNA reads as TGTGCCAGCAGCCAAGCGGCGGACAGGCAGACTTTTTTT.

This clone turned up a few times. The V gene is TRBV5-6, the J gene TRBJ2-2, with D possibly matching TRBD2 (5 bases). Germline CDR1 and CDR2: SGHDT and YYEEEE. CDR3 length: 15 residues. V was cut by 4 bases and J by 1 base, with 11 bases left in between. Here the CDR3 reads CASSSLGGNTGELFF. The DNA of the CDR3 is TGTGCCAGCAGCAGCCTTGGAGGGAACACCGGGGAGCTGTTTTTT.

The genes are TRBV7-9 and TRBJ2-3; TRBD1 aligns across 7 bases. Per the germline V gene, CDR1 is SEHNR and CDR2 is FQNEAQ (reference sequence). V trimming: 5 bases; J trimming: 5 bases; junction bases outside the gene matches: 1. The CDR3 is 12 residues long. CDR3 residues: CASSAGGDTQYF. The CDR3 region has the DNA TGTGCCAGCAGCGCAGGGGGAGATACGCAGTATTTT.

The chain carries TRBV11-3 and TRBJ1-2; the D gene is possibly TRBD1 (6 bases). Trimming pared 5 bases from V and 8 bases from J, leaving 18 bases between. CDR3 size: 14 residues. Germline CDR1 SGHNT, CDR2 YENEEA. The CDR3 nucleotides read TGTGCCAGCAGCCCCTACAGGGCCGCGCAGGGCTACACCTTC. It yields the protein CASSPYRAAQGYTF.